This T cell receptor beta chain was sequenced for a study of identifying expanded T cells in peripheral blood. Overall study results and limits: Over around two and four weeks, about 15 and 19 clones changed, versus around 1.3 between replicates. Clone count variance between approximately two-week samples rose with total template count.

Healthy donors had no documented immune events, such as infections, while sampled. Remarks on this clone: The antigen is unknown.

The J segment lost 14 bases and the V segment lost 3 bases, leaving 10 bases of the junction unmatched. The CDR3 contains 13 residues. In germline, CDR1 is SGHVS, CDR2 FQNEAQ. The data were produced by immunoSEQ multiplex PCR, yet TCRdb's version contains in-frame clones alone and is incomplete. The repertoire holds some 65,000 clones, roughly four fifths seen once, with 19% in the top ten. This receptor was identified in a person aged 18 to 75 in good health. The sample consisted of blood. The V gene is TRBV7-8, the J gene TRBJ2-1; 7 positions agree with TRBD1. The CDR3 sequence: CASSFGTTGKEFF. The DNA of the CDR3 is TGTGCCAGCAGCTTTGGTACGACAGGGAAGGAGTTCTTC.